The 28 T cell receptor beta chains in this list originate from one sample, sequenced in a study of blood T cells in healthy people across ages. PCR was performed a second time for 7 to 11 cycles using a sample-barcoded 5' primer and a J-beta primer mix. TCRdb called the 5' RACE reads again in MiXCR, with one record for every CDR3 protein. This table has hundreds of thousands of distinct CDR3 sequences, 40% to 45% appearing once. The specimen was blood. The receptors derive from an elderly man in good health.

In regard to this clonotype: A much larger clonotype is one base distant, so this may be a read error. The chain links TRBV28 to TRBJ2-3; 8 bases align to TRBD2. Germline loops: CDR1 MDHEN, CDR2 SYDVKM. The CDR3 covers 19 residues. The ends lost 2 bases at V and 4 bases at J; junction bases unmatched: 17. CDR3 sequence reads: CASSLTAGGTVFSADTQYF. DNA of the CDR3: TGTGCCAGCAGTTTAACGGCGGGAGGAACCGTCTTTAGCGCAGATACGCAGTATTTT.

There are a few counts of this clonotype. The V call is TRBV27, the J call TRBJ2-1; tentative D call: TRBD2 (7 bases). The CDR3 loop spans 15 amino acids. Germline V gene sequence: CDR1 MNHEY, CDR2 SMNVEV (reference sequence). Deletions cut 3 bases from V and 8 bases from J, with 17 bases between. CDR3 amino acids: CASSLARGEGDEQFF. The CDR3 DNA reads as TGTGCCAGCAGTTTGGCGAGGGGGGAGGGGGATGAGCAGTTCTTC.

This clonotype was detected ten times or more. This chain connects TRBV4-3 to TRBJ2-3; 13 positions agree with TRBD2. The CDR3 runs 18 residues. V was pared by 5 bases and J by 3 bases, with 11 bases of the junction left unmatched. Per the germline V gene, CDR1 is LGHNA and CDR2 is YSLEER. This chain's CDR3 is CASSARTSGGGGTDTQYF. CDR3 nucleotides: TGCGCCAGCAGCGCCCGGACTAGCGGGGGAGGTGGAACAGATACGCAGTATTTT.

This chain connects TRBV7-2 to TRBJ2-3; 8 bases line up with TRBD2. The CDR3 totals 14 residues. After removal of 5 bases from V and 5 bases from J, the junction contained 6 bases not matched to a gene. From germline, CDR1 is SGHTA and CDR2 FQGNSA. In DNA form, the CDR3 reads TGTGCCAGCAGCGTCAGCGGGGGTGGAGATACGCAGTATTTT. Its translation: CASSVSGGGDTQYF.

The gene calls are TRBV6-5 and TRBJ1-2; D gene ambiguous. V was shortened by 0 bases and J by 7 bases, with 12 bases between the two germline ends. Germline assignment: CDR1 MNHEY and CDR2 SVGAGI. The CDR3 runs to 14 residues. The CDR3 loop reads CASSYSLRQGGYTF. CDR3 nucleotides: TGTGCCAGCAGTTACTCTCTCCGGCAAGGTGGCTACACCTTC.

The rearrangement links TRBV6-1 to TRBJ1-2, with TRBD1 identical over 9 bases. V trimming: 7 bases; J trimming: 5 bases; junction bases outside the gene matches: 5. Germline CDR1 reads MNHNS; CDR2 reads SASEGT. The CDR3 spans 13 residues. The CDR3 DNA sequence: TGTGCCAGCAACCTGGGACAGGGTTATGGCTACACCTTC. Protein: CASNLGQGYGYTF.

V is TRBV25-1 and J is TRBJ2-3; 8 bases are a match to TRBD2. This CDR3 region has 13 residues. V gave up 8 bases and J gave up 5 bases; unmatched junction bases: 6. CDR1 is MGHDK and CDR2 is SYGVNS in the germline V gene. The CDR3 here is CASRAGAGDTQYF. The CDR3 DNA reads as TGTGCCAGCCGAGCGGGGGCAGGAGATACGCAGTATTTT.

The chain carries TRBV20-1 and TRBJ2-1; TRBD2 aligns across 13 bases. The CDR3 runs to 15 residues. Germline CDR1 DFQATT, CDR2 SNEGSKA (reference sequence). Germline trimming cut 3 bases from V and 8 bases from J; bases unmatched to any gene: 7. The CDR3: CSARGLAGFRDEQFF. The DNA of the CDR3 is TGCAGTGCTAGGGGACTAGCGGGGTTCCGGGATGAGCAGTTCTTC.

This clonotype was counted only a few times. The genes are TRBV10-2 and TRBJ2-1, with TRBD2 matching 10 bases. V gave up 0 bases and J gave up 5 bases; unmatched junction bases: 7. Germline V CDR1 and CDR2: WSHSY, SAAADI. The CDR3 extends over 17 amino acids. CDR3 region: CASSESGGLAADNEQFF. As DNA, the CDR3 is TGCGCCAGCAGTGAGTCGGGAGGACTAGCGGCCGACAATGAGCAGTTCTTC.

This clonotype was counted many times. The chain carries TRBV7-8 and TRBJ1-2; 10 bases agree with TRBD1. V lost 4 bases to trimming and J lost 3 bases; unmatched junction nucleotides: 2. Germline lookup yields CDR1 SGHVS and CDR2 FQNEAQ. This CDR3 comprises 14 residues. CDR3 sequence (DNA): TGTGCCAGCAGCTCCGGGACAGGGGACTATGGCTACACCTTC. Translating it yields CASSSGTGDYGYTF.

On this clonotype: This may be a read error, as it is one base from a much larger clone. V and J are TRBV7-2 and TRBJ2-1; TRBD2 matches 14 bases. The assigned J gene may be wrong: the sequence end matches TRBJ2-7 better. CDR3 size: 19 residues. CDR1 is SGHTA and CDR2 is FQGNSA in the germline V gene. CDR3 nucleotide sequence: TGTGCCAGCAGCTCACGGGGACTAGCGGGAGTGGGGTCCTACAATGAGCAGTACTTC. It yields the protein CASSSRGLAGVGSYNEQYF.

This clonotype was seen at least ten times. This chain joins TRBV6-5 and TRBJ2-5; 7 nucleotides line up with TRBD1. This CDR3 spans 13 amino acids. V was pared by 6 bases and J by 1 base, with 2 bases of the junction left unmatched. In germline, CDR1 is MNHEY, CDR2 SVGAGI. The CDR3 region has the DNA TGTGCCAGCAGGCGGACAGGCCAAGAGACCCAGTACTTC. Its translation is CASRRTGQETQYF.

In this sample, this clonotype turned up a few times. The V gene is TRBV7-2, the J gene TRBJ2-6; D unclear. CDR1 is SGHTA and CDR2 is FQGNSA in the germline V gene. The V gene lost 2 bases and the J gene lost 1 base, with 12 bases spanning the gap. This CDR3 contains 17 residues. CDR3 amino acids: CASSLSVAFSGANVLTF. CDR3 in DNA: TGTGCCAGCAGCTTAAGTGTCGCATTTTCTGGGGCCAACGTCCTGACTTTC.

The chain combines TRBV4-2 with TRBJ2-7; TRBD2 matches 9 bases. The V gene's germline CDR1 is LGHNA and CDR2 YNFKEQ. The trim removed 1 base at V and 4 bases at J, leaving 8 bases unmatched. The CDR3 contains 16 residues. The chain's CDR3 is CASSQVGAGGGYEQYF. The CDR3 DNA sequence: TGTGCCAGCAGCCAAGTAGGAGCGGGAGGAGGGTACGAGCAGTACTTC.

The chain is built from TRBV7-9 and TRBJ2-5; no reliable D call. The CDR3 covers 12 residues. The germline V gene encodes CDR1 SEHNR and CDR2 FQNEAQ (reference sequence). V was cut by 4 bases and J by 4 bases, with 7 bases left in between. DNA for the CDR3: TGTGCCAGCAGCTCGACTGCAGAGACCCAGTACTTC. Its protein product is CASSSTAETQYF.

This clonotype is judged medium-sized (0.01 to 0.1%). CDR3 region: CSVDWSPAGGSTDTQYF. CDR3 coding DNA: TGCAGCGTTGATTGGTCCCCGGCGGGGGGAAGCACAGATACGCAGTATTTT. J is TRBJ2-3 and V is TRBV29-1, with 8 bases that match TRBD2. CDR1 is SQVTM and CDR2 is ANQGSEA in the germline V gene. V was clipped by 3 bases and J by 0 bases; unmatched bases: 11. This CDR3 has 17 amino acids.

The CDR3 spells CSATWLSGSSGRRGTDTQYF. The CDR3 DNA reads as TGCAGTGCCACTTGGTTGTCCGGCTCTAGCGGGAGGAGGGGAACCGATACGCAGTATTTT. J is TRBJ2-3 and V is TRBV20-1; 11 bases align to TRBD2. This CDR3 has 20 residues. J gave up 6 bases and V 6 bases, and 26 bases lay outside the gene matches. The germline gives CDR1 DFQATT, CDR2 SNEGSKA (reference sequence).

In the case of this clonotype: This may arise from a read error, as a much more abundant clone is one base away. This chain connects TRBV4-3 to TRBJ2-7; possibly TRBD2 for D (5 bases). In germline, CDR1 is LGHNA, CDR2 YSLEER. Trimming left V 1 base short and J 2 bases short, with 12 bases between. The CDR3 is made up of 15 amino acids. The CDR3 region has the DNA TGCGCCAGCAGCCAAGGTCCAATCGGGGCCTACGAGCAGTACTTC. Translation: CASSQGPIGAYEQYF.

There are many counts of this clonotype. The V call is TRBV29-1, the J call TRBJ2-1; the D is unclear. The CDR3 length is 14 residues. Germline V gene sequence: CDR1 SQVTM, CDR2 ANQGSEA. V shed 6 bases and J shed 2 bases, with 14 bases lying between them. CDR3 protein: CSVVGTAPYNEQFF. As DNA, the CDR3 is TGCAGCGTCGTAGGCACAGCCCCCTACAATGAGCAGTTCTTC.

A note on this clonotype: With a much larger clone just one base away, this may be a read error. The V and J genes are TRBV6-5 and TRBJ2-1, with TRBD1 matching over 7 bases. Germline V gene data show CDR1 as MNHEY and CDR2 as SVGAGI. After removal of 4 bases from V and 10 bases from J, the junction contained 13 bases not matched to a gene. This CDR3 is 15 amino acids long. CDR3 region: CASSSLTGSSYEQFF. The CDR3 DNA sequence: TGTGCCAGCAGTTCCCTGACAGGGTCCTCCTACGAGCAGTTCTTC.

The chain joins TRBV24-1 to TRBJ1-2; 8 bases match TRBD1. With V trimmed by 5 bases and J by 9 bases, 10 bases remained unmatched. The V gene's germline CDR1 is KGHDR and CDR2 SFDVKD. There are 14 residues in the CDR3. As DNA, the CDR3 is TGTGCCACCAGTGGGGCGGGACAGGACTTCAGCTACACCTTC. Protein: CATSGAGQDFSYTF.

This clonotype was seen only a few times. The chain couples TRBV7-2 to TRBJ1-6; D uncertain. The CDR3 is 15 amino acids. CDR1 is SGHTA, CDR2 FQGNSA, per germline. V lost 6 bases to trimming and J lost 9 bases, with 18 bases between them. CDR3 sequence: CASREATATGSPLHF. The CDR3 DNA reads as TGTGCCAGCAGAGAAGCGACGGCGACGGGTTCACCCCTCCACTTT.

The chain couples TRBV29-1 to TRBJ1-2; tentatively, D is TRBD1 (6 bases). Germline V gene lookup returns CDR1 SQVTM and CDR2 ANQGSEA. The CDR3 covers 11 residues. The V end lost 5 bases, the J end lost 8 bases, and 12 bases lay between the germline ends. CDR3 residues: CSVPAGGGYTF. The CDR3 nucleotides are TGCAGCGTTCCCGCGGGGGGCGGCTACACCTTC.

This clonotype has only a few counts. The chain links TRBV3-1 to TRBJ1-6; 7 bases agree with TRBD1. With V trimmed by 4 bases and J by 7 bases, 4 bases remained unmatched. The CDR3 covers 14 residues. Looked up from germline, CDR1 is LGHDT and CDR2 is YNNKEL (reference sequence). CDR3 sequence (DNA): TGTGCCAGCAGCCGGGACAGACTAAATTCACCCCTCCACTTT. Amino acids: CASSRDRLNSPLHF.

This clonotype was seen many times. The chain recombines TRBV29-1 with TRBJ2-3; D not certain. This CDR3 is built from 14 residues. Between the trimmed V and J ends, which lost 8 bases and 2 bases, there was a span of 17 bases. The germline V gene encodes CDR1 SQVTM and CDR2 ANQGSEA. The CDR3 protein is CSSRTSALTDTQYF. CDR3 DNA: TGCAGCTCTCGTACCAGCGCTCTCACAGATACGCAGTATTTT.

On this clonotype: One junction end disagrees with the germline gene, perhaps due to a read error. The chain uses TRBV6-2 or TRBV6-3 and TRBJ1-2; D gene unclear. This CDR3 has 13 residues. CDR1 is MNHEY and CDR2 is SVGEGT in the germline V gene. The CDR3 nucleotides read TGTGCCTGCAGTTACCTTGCCGTCTATGGCTACACCTTC. Translation: CACSYLAVYGYTF.

This clonotype was seen a handful of times. The chain has TRBV18 and TRBJ2-3; weak D call: TRBD1 (6 bases). The CDR3 spans 14 residues. The ends were cut back, 5 bases at V and 1 base at J, with 10 bases in the middle. Looked up from germline, CDR1 is KGHSH and CDR2 is LQKENI. For the CDR3, the DNA is TGTGCCAGCTCAGGACAGCTTGGCACAGATACGCAGTATTTT. Its translation is CASSGQLGTDTQYF. The full variable domain, with the rest looked up from reference TRBV18 and TRBJ2-3, is NAGVMQNPRHLVRRRGQEARLRCSPMKGHSHVYWYRQLPEEGLKFMVYLQKENIIDESGMPKERFSAEFPKEGPSILRIQQVVRGDSAAYFCASSGQLGTDTQYFGPGTRLTVL.

The sample holds many counts of this clonotype. CDR3 in amino acids: CASSRGTSGPYEQYF. The CDR3 bases are TGTGCCAGCAGTCGAGGGACTAGCGGCCCCTACGAGCAGTACTTC. The rearrangement joins TRBV6-2 or TRBV6-3 to TRBJ2-7; 11 positions agree with TRBD2. Germline V gene lookup returns CDR1 MNHEY and CDR2 SVGEGT. Trimming removed 5 bases from V and 2 bases from J; junction bases left unmatched: 5. This CDR3 region has 15 residues.